The sequence of this T cell receptor (beta chain) was determined in a study of T cells in Graves' hyperthyroidism and ophthalmopathy. Patients having uncontrolled infection, another autoimmune disease, pregnancy or lactation were not included. RNA transcripts were the template for amplifying TCR beta CDR3 regions. TCR CDR3 underwent first-round RT-PCR with the HTBI primer set. A single record per CDR3 protein comes from TCRdb applying MiXCR to the multiplex PCR reads. The repertoire has about 380,000 distinct CDR3 sequences, less than 20% of them found once; the top ten carry 40%. Study results and limitations: Among clonotypes expanded in thyroid above 0.001, most were also found in blood.

In this sample, this clonotype turned up many times. No antigen is known for it. Germline lookup yields CDR1 SGHAT and CDR2 FQNNGV. The CDR3 runs 13 residues. Trimming left V 5 bases short and J 4 bases short, with 11 bases between. The sample taken for sequencing was blood. V and J are TRBV11-2 and TRBJ2-5, with D hard to call. The source of this sequence is a man aged 18 to 30 with Graves' ophthalmopathy. DNA of the CDR3: TGTGCCAGCAGCCTGTCCCACGGAGAGACCCAGTACTTC. Its translation is CASSLSHGETQYF.